The 17 T cell receptor beta chains listed next were all sequenced from one sample in a study of T cells in localized non-small cell lung cancer. Generated by immunoSEQ multiplex PCR, the TCRdb table keeps only in-frame clones and is missing some. The sample has 13,000 or so clones, roughly nine tenths seen once; the top ten hold 2.5% to 3%. This specimen was peripheral blood mononuclear cells, taken before any cancer treatment. These receptors were obtained from a man between 40 and 70 years old with stage III lung adenocarcinoma.

This clone is a singleton in its sample. V and J are TRBV5-1 and TRBJ2-1; D is ambiguous. V gave up 0 bases and J gave up 10 bases, with 14 bases separating them. This CDR3 is built from 14 residues. Germline V gives CDR1 SGHRS, CDR2 YFSETQ. CDR3 nucleotides: TGCGCCAGCAGCTTGGCCGAAACGGTAGGGGAGCAGTTCTTC. It translates to CASSLAETVGEQFF.

The V and J genes are TRBV18 and TRBJ2-2; no firm D call. Germline loops: CDR1 KGHSH, CDR2 LQKENI. The CDR3 is made up of 14 amino acids. The V and J ends lost 6 bases and 1 base respectively, with 9 bases between them. CDR3 sequence (DNA): TGTGCCAGCTCGTCAACAGTGAACACCGGGGAGCTGTTTTTT. This sequence encodes CASSSTVNTGELFF.

The rearrangement uses TRBV6-6 and TRBJ2-3; D is possibly TRBD2 (5 bases). V dropped 6 bases and J dropped 0 bases, with 7 bases sitting between them. CDR1 and CDR2 (germline): MNHNY, SVGAGI (reference sequence). The CDR3 contains 13 residues. The CDR3 DNA follows: TGTGCCAGCAGACGGGATAGCACAGATACGCAGTATTTT. Translating it yields CASRRDSTDTQYF.

The rearrangement links TRBV6-1 to TRBJ2-1; D may match TRBD1 or TRBD2 (6 bases each). V shed 6 bases and J shed 1 base, with 13 bases lying between them. This CDR3 has 15 amino acids. The germline V gene encodes CDR1 MNHNS and CDR2 SASEGT. The CDR3 region has the DNA TGTGCCAGCAGGGGGGGCGGTATGTCCTACAATGAGCAGTTCTTC. It yields the protein CASRGGGMSYNEQFF.

The chain joins TRBV28 to TRBJ1-1; D uncertain. Trimming cost V 2 bases and J 4 bases, with 8 bases left between them. This CDR3 is 13 amino acids long. Germline loops: CDR1 MDHEN, CDR2 SYDVKM. Here the CDR3 DNA reads TGTGCCAGCAGTTTAGAGGTTTCCACTGAAGCTTTCTTT. It encodes CASSLEVSTEAFF.

The CDR3 DNA reads TGTGCCAGCAGCCCGGGCCGGACAGGGGGGACTGAAGCTTTCTTT. It yields the protein CASSPGRTGGTEAFF. The chain has TRBV7-9 and TRBJ1-1, with 10 positions matching TRBD1. Germline loops: CDR1 SEHNR, CDR2 FQNEAQ (reference sequence). The CDR3 loop spans 15 amino acids. V lost 5 bases and J lost 5; bases outside the gene matches: 8. Supplemented by reference TRBV7-9 and TRBJ1-1, the full variable domain reads DTGVSQNPRHKITKRGQNVTFRCDPISEHNRLYWYRQTLGQGPEFLTYFQNEAQLEKSRLLSDRFSAERPKGSFSTLEIQRTEQGDSAMYLCASSPGRTGGTEAFFGQGTRLTVV.

In its sample, this clone was seen once. The rearrangement uses TRBV7-9 and TRBJ2-7, with D maybe TRBD2 (5 bases). In germline, CDR1 is SEHNR, CDR2 FQNEAQ (reference sequence). The CDR3 length is 11 residues. The ends were cut back, 3 bases at V and 7 bases at J, with 7 bases in the middle. The CDR3: CASSLRAEQYF. CDR3 DNA: TGTGCCAGCAGCTTGCGGGCGGAGCAGTACTTC.

V is TRBV7-9 and J is TRBJ1-1; TRBD1 matches at 9 bases. The V gene's germline CDR1 is SEHNR and CDR2 FQNEAQ (reference sequence). The trim removed 5 bases at V and 3 bases at J, leaving 7 bases unmatched. This CDR3 has 15 residues. DNA for the CDR3: TGTGCCAGCAGCGGGGGACAGGGTCTGGACACTGAAGCTTTCTTT. Translating it yields CASSGGQGLDTEAFF.

The V gene is TRBV4-1, the J gene TRBJ2-5; 13 nucleotides align to TRBD2. CDR3 length: 15 residues. CDR1 is MGHRA and CDR2 is YSYEKL in the germline V gene. Germline trimming cut 4 bases from V and 5 bases from J; bases unmatched to any gene: 4. CDR3 nucleotide sequence: TGCGCCAGCAGCCTCATACTAGCGGGAGGGGAGACCCAGTACTTC. Its translation: CASSLILAGGETQYF.

V gene TRBV29-1 combines with J gene TRBJ2-2; TRBD1 might be the D (7 bases). The V end was cut by 7 bases, the J end by 6 bases, with 18 bases between. In germline, CDR1 is SQVTM, CDR2 ANQGSEA. The CDR3 is 14 residues long. The DNA for the CDR3 is TGCAGCGCTAGACAGGGAGGAGGGCCCGGGGAGCTGTTTTTT. This translates into CSARQGGGPGELFF.

The gene calls are TRBV4-1 and TRBJ2-7; 7 positions agree with TRBD2. This CDR3 is 15 amino acids long. Germline V gives CDR1 MGHRA, CDR2 YSYEKL. V was clipped by 0 bases and J by 4 bases; unmatched bases: 6. This chain's CDR3 is CASSQDLREGYEQYF. The DNA of the CDR3 is TGCGCCAGCAGCCAAGATCTCAGGGAGGGATACGAGCAGTACTTC.

The V gene is TRBV5-8, the J gene TRBJ2-4, with 9 bases lining up with TRBD1. The CDR3 runs to 15 residues. CDR1 SGHTS and CDR2 YDEGEE come from the germline V gene. J was trimmed by 6 bases and V by 5 bases; bases with no gene match: 9. CDR3 sequence reads: CASRGITGGPNIQYF. In DNA, the CDR3 is TGTGCCAGCAGAGGTATCACAGGGGGCCCAAACATTCAGTACTTC.

The rearrangement joins TRBV18 to TRBJ2-7; D not certain. Trimming took 1 base from V and 2 from J, leaving 9 bases between them. Germline lookup yields CDR1 KGHSH and CDR2 LQKENI. This CDR3 comprises 14 residues. CDR3 in amino acids: CASSPQNSAYEQYF. The CDR3 nucleotides are TGTGCCAGCTCACCACAGAATTCCGCCTACGAGCAGTACTTC. Variable domain in full (rest from reference TRBV18 and TRBJ2-7): NAGVMQNPRHLVRRRGQEARLRCSPMKGHSHVYWYRQLPEEGLKFMVYLQKENIIDESGMPKERFSAEFPKEGPSILRIQQVVRGDSAAYFCASSPQNSAYEQYFGPGTRLTVT.

The V call is TRBV4-2, the J call TRBJ1-4; 7 nucleotides line up with TRBD1. Germline assignment: CDR1 LGHNA and CDR2 YNFKEQ. Trimming took 2 bases from V and 5 from J; bases not matched to a gene: 8. The CDR3 is 16 residues long. CDR3 residues: CASSQREGQINEKLFF. The CDR3, as DNA: TGTGCCAGCAGCCAAAGGGAGGGACAGATAAATGAAAAACTGTTTTTT.

This clone has a handful of counts. The V call is TRBV6-6, the J call TRBJ2-2; D not resolved. The CDR3 contains 12 residues. With 2 bases removed from V and 7 bases from J, the gap between germline ends came to 5 bases. Per germline, CDR1 MNHNY and CDR2 SVGAGI (reference sequence). CDR3 region: CASSYPGGELFF. CDR3 nucleotides: TGTGCCAGCAGTTACCCCGGCGGGGAGCTGTTTTTT.

The rearrangement joins TRBV4-2 to TRBJ1-1; 7 nucleotides match TRBD1. V was pared by 4 bases and J by 3 bases, with 2 bases of the junction left unmatched. The CDR3 loop spans 13 amino acids. Germline V gene data show CDR1 as LGHNA and CDR2 as YNFKEQ. CDR3 bases: TGTGCCAGCAGCCGCGGGACAGACACTGAAGCTTTCTTT. This sequence encodes CASSRGTDTEAFF.

V is TRBV28 and J is TRBJ2-2, with 8 nucleotides matching TRBD1. Germline V gives CDR1 MDHEN, CDR2 SYDVKM. The CDR3 has 14 amino acids. V shed 10 bases and J 4 bases; nucleotides not matched to a gene: 8. The CDR3: CAISGTGFTGELFF. CDR3 nucleotides: TGTGCCATTTCCGGGACAGGCTTCACCGGGGAGCTGTTTTTT.